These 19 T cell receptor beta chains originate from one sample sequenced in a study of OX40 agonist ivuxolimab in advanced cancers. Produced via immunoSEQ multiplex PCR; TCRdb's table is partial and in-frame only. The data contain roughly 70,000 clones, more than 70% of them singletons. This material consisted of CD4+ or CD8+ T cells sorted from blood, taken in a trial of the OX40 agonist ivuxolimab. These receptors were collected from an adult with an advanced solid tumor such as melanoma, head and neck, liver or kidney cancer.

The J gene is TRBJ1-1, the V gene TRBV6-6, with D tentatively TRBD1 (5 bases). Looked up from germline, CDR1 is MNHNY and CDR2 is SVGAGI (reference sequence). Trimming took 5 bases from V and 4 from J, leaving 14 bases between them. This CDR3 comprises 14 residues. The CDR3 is CASSKGRLGTEAFF. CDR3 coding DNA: TGTGCCAGCAGTAAGGGACGGCTGGGCACTGAAGCTTTCTTT.

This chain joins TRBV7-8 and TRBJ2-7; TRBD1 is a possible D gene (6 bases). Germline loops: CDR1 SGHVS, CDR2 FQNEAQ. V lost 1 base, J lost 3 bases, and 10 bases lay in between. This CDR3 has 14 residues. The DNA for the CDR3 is TGTGCCAGCAGCTTAGTCAGGGGCAGCTACGAGCAGTACTTC. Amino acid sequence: CASSLVRGSYEQYF.

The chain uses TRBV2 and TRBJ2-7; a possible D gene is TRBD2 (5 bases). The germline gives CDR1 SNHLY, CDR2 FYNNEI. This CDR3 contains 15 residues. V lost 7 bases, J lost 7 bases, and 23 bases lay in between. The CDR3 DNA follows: TGTGCCAGCATGAGAGTAGGCCCCCCGTCGGGAGAGCAGTACTTC. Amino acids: CASMRVGPPSGEQYF.

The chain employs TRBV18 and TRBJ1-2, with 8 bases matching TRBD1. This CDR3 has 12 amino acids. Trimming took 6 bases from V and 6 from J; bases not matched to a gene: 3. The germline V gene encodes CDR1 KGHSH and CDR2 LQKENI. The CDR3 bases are TGTGCCAGCTCTCCAGGGGGCGATGGCTACACCTTC. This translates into CASSPGGDGYTF.

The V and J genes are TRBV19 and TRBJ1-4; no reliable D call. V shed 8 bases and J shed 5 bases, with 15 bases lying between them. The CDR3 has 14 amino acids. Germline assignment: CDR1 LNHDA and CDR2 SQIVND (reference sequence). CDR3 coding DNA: TGTGCCAGTGGTGCCGGGATCCGAAATGAAAAACTGTTTTTT. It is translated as CASGAGIRNEKLFF.

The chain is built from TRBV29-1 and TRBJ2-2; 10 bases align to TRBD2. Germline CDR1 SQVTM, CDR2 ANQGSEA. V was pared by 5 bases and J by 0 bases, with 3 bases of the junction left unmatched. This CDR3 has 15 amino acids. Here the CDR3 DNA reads TGCAGCGTTATGGGACTAGCGTCGAACACCGGGGAGCTGTTTTTT. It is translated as CSVMGLASNTGELFF.

CDR3 loop: CASSLAVGQGITEAFF. The CDR3 DNA follows: TGCGCCAGCAGCTTGGCGGTCGGACAGGGGATCACTGAAGCTTTCTTT. The chain links TRBV5-1 to TRBJ1-1; 9 nucleotides agree with TRBD1. Germline CDR1 and CDR2: SGHRS and YFSETQ. The CDR3 spans 16 residues. Trimming took 0 bases from V and 4 from J; bases not matched to a gene: 7.

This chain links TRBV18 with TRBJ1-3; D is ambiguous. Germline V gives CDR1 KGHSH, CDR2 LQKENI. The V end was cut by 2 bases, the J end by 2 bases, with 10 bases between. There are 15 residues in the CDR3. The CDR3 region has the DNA TGTGCCAGCTCACCAGCATCTGGGGCTGGAAACACCATATATTTT. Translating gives CASSPASGAGNTIYF.

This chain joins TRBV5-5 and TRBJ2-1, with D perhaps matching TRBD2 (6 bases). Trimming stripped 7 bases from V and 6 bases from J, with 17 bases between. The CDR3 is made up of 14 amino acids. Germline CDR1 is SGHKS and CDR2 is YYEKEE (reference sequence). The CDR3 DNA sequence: TGTGCCAGCGCCGCGATAGCGGACTCCAATGAGCAGTTCTTC. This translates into CASAAIADSNEQFF.

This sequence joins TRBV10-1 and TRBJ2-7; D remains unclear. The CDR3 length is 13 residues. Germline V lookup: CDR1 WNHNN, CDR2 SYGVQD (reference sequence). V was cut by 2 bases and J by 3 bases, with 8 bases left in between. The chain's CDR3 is CASSEARSYEQYF. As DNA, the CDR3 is TGCGCCAGCAGTGAGGCCAGAAGCTACGAGCAGTACTTC.

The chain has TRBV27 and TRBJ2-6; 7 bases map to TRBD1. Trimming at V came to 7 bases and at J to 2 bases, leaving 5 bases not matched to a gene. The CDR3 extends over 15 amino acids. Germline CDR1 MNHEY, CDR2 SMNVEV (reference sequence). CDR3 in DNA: TGTGCCAGCACCCTCAGGGGGACTGGGGCCAACGTCCTGACTTTC. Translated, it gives CASTLRGTGANVLTF.

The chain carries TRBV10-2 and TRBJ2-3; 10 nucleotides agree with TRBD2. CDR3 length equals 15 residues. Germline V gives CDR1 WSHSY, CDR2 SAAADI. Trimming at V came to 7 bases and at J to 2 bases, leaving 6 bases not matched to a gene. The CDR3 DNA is TGCGCCAGCAATCGACTAGCGGGTCCCACAGATACGCAGTATTTT. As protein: CASNRLAGPTDTQYF.

The CDR3 region has the DNA TGTGCCAGCAGCCCCCTCGGCAGCGGGAGTTCTGCCACCGGGGAGCTGTTTTTT. It is translated as CASSPLGSGSSATGELFF. J is TRBJ2-2 and V is TRBV7-9; 8 positions agree with TRBD2. V trimming: 5 bases; J trimming: 4 bases; junction bases outside the gene matches: 15. Per germline, CDR1 SEHNR and CDR2 FQNEAQ (reference sequence). This CDR3 spans 18 amino acids.

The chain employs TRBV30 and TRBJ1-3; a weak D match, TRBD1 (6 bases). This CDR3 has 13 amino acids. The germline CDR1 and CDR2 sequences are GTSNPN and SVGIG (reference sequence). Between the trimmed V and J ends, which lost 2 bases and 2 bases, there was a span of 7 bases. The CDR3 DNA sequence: TGTGCCTGGAGTTCAGGGGCTGGAAACACCATATATTTT. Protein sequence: CAWSSGAGNTIYF.

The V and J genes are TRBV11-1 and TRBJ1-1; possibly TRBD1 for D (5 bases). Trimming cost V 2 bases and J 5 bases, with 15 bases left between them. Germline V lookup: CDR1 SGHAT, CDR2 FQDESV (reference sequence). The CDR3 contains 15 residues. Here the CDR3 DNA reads TGTGCCAGCAGCTTATTTATGCAGGGACGGACTGAAGCTTTCTTT. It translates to CASSLFMQGRTEAFF.

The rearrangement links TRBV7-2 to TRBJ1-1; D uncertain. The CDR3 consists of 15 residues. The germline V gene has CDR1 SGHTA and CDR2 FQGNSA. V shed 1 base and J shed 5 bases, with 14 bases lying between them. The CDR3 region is CASSLEIGRWTEAFF. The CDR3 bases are TGTGCCAGCAGCTTAGAAATAGGACGGTGGACTGAAGCTTTCTTT.

CDR3 nucleotides: TGTGCCAGCAGTCCAAACAGGGGTACGAGTGGCTACACCTTC. Translated, it gives CASSPNRGTSGYTF. This sequence joins TRBV27 and TRBJ1-2; 7 bases are a match to TRBD1. The CDR3 loop spans 14 amino acids. Trimming cost V 5 bases and J 7 bases; bases outside gene matches: 10. Germline assignment: CDR1 MNHEY and CDR2 SMNVEV (reference sequence).

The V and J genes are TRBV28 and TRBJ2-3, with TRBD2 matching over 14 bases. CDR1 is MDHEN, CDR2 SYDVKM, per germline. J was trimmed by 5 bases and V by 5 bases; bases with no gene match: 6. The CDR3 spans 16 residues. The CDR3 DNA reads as TGTGCCAGCAGTCCCAGACTAGCGGGAGGGATAGATACGCAGTATTTT. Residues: CASSPRLAGGIDTQYF.

Here the CDR3 DNA reads TGCGCCAGCAGCCACCCCCAGCTATATGGCTACACCTTC. It is translated as CASSHPQLYGYTF. The chain recombines TRBV4-3 with TRBJ1-2; D is uncertain. The germline V and J ends were trimmed by 3 bases and 5 bases, with 10 bases remaining between them. The germline CDR1 and CDR2 sequences are LGHNA and YSLEER. The CDR3 has 13 amino acids.